This T cell receptor beta chain was found in a study of blood T cell repertoires in COVID-19. Across the whole study: Samples taken during acute and convalescent COVID-19 were collected in the United States, Italy and Spain. PBMCs, B-cell-depleted T cells, or T cells were the source of the cDNA or gDNA that made up the material.

The V and J ends lost 1 base and 6 bases, in that order; junction bases with no gene match: 12. This CDR3 spans 18 amino acids. Germline loops: CDR1 SGHRS, CDR2 YFSETQ. In the authors' workflow: Estimates of nucleated cell counts were drawn from the amplification of reference gene primers. Sequencing was performed with immunoSEQ multiplex PCR; in TCRdb, only in-frame clones are kept and a portion is missing. V and J calls and clone size follow that table, whereas D and trimming were derived from the DNA. The data contain 35,000 to 45,000 clones, around 90% of them singletons. This sequence originates from a man aged 60-69 years with acute or convalescent COVID-19. The sequencing sample was made of peripheral blood. The chain has TRBV5-1 and TRBJ2-2; 10 bases are a match to TRBD2. The CDR3 DNA sequence: TGCGCCAGCAGCTTGTTAAGTAGCGGGAGGTCGTTTGCCGGGGAGCTGTTTTTT. This codes for CASSLLSSGRSFAGELFF.